These T cell receptor beta chains were read from a single sample in a study of technical replicates of blood from a few donors. Produced via immunoSEQ multiplex PCR; TCRdb's table is partial and in-frame only. The sample includes approximately 13,000 clones, 65% to 90% of them seen just once. The specimen sequenced was PBMCs. The receptors were sampled from a human donor in good health. Each CDR3 is given without its conserved first and last residue. The order of the fields is V gene, J gene, CDR3 protein.

TRBV29-1	TRBJ2-7	SVHGGSSYEQY
TRBV9	TRBJ2-2	ASSVGGGVRTGELF
TRBV28	TRBJ1-1	ASSLYRGGPIGAF
TRBV9	TRBJ2-5	ASSVSGTKETQY
TRBV30	TRBJ1-1	ARRELNTEAF
TRBV28	TRBJ2-2	ASSPGQNTGELF
TRBV5-6	TRBJ2-7	ASSSPWSNEQY
TRBV5-1	TRBJ2-7	ASSRFGLAGGLDELGQY
TRBV18	TRBJ1-1	ASSPTVKGQGTEAF
TRBV7-2	TRBJ2-7	ASSWTGAYEQY
TRBV2	TRBJ2-7	ASTGDNYEQY
TRBV7-8	TRBJ2-7	ASSTRTRKNEQY
TRBV19	TRBJ1-4	ATTQGRATNEKLF
TRBV5-1	TRBJ2-3	ASSLAGLAGGEDTQY
TRBV30	TRBJ2-1	AWTLGLAGSSSYNEQF
TRBV11-2	TRBJ2-2	ASSLGTSGTGELF
TRBV29-1	TRBJ2-5	SVDLDRGRETQY
TRBV28	TRBJ1-4	ASSRDRGNEKLF
TRBV2	TRBJ1-1	ASSNMGGLTEAF
TRBV19	TRBJ2-2	ASRGFGRMNTGELF
TRBV5-4	TRBJ2-7	ASSFYETVLSNEQY
TRBV5-1	TRBJ1-4	ASSLGQGNEKLF
TRBV6-1	TRBJ2-2	ASSELAGDTGELF
TRBV5-1	TRBJ2-2	ASRLGQANTGELF
TRBV2	TRBJ1-1	ASSQGWDTEAF
TRBV7-9	TRBJ1-1	ASSRQGKGNTEAF
TRBV11-2	TRBJ2-7	ASSLGQPDYEQY
TRBV11-2	TRBJ2-3	ATRGAERTDTQY
TRBV4-1	TRBJ2-7	ASSQDFFVGQGPYEQY
TRBV18	TRBJ2-7	ASSPTPGLRDEQY
TRBV7-8	TRBJ2-7	ASSLVAGGTYEQY
TRBV7-9	TRBJ2-1	ASSLEGGEQF
TRBV7-9	TRBJ1-2	ATPGWRLGIYGYT
TRBV25-1	TRBJ2-1	ASSDLAGGYNEQF
TRBV6-9	-	ASSYQGSQATNEQY
TRBV18	TRBJ1-2	ASSLSGAFGYT
TRBV11-3	TRBJ1-1	ASSLSGQGNTEAF
TRBV11-2	TRBJ2-7	ASSLVPGAGYEQY
TRBV11-2	TRBJ2-5	ASSRLGQEGSETQY
TRBV5-8	TRBJ2-1	ASSYNEQF
TRBV5-1	TRBJ2-1	ASSLRPGGTSDSYNEQF